A single sample is the source of the 17 T cell receptor beta chains below, sequenced in a study of blood T cell repertoires in COVID-19. The protocol was immunoSEQ multiplex PCR, while the TCRdb copy is restricted to in-frame clones and leaves out a portion. The sample has about 230,000 clones; 85% to 90% are singletons. The sequenced material came from peripheral blood. These receptors all stem from a man aged 45-65 years with COVID-19, enrolled during active disease.

The chain has TRBV6-4 and TRBJ2-2; TRBD2 is a possible D gene (6 bases). V lost 0 bases to trimming and J lost 7 bases, with 6 bases between them. From germline, CDR1 is MRHNA and CDR2 SNTAGT. CDR3 length: 13 amino acids. This CDR3 is CASSDSTSGELFF. CDR3 sequence (DNA): TGTGCCAGCAGTGACTCGACTAGCGGGGAGCTGTTTTTT.

This chain joins TRBV4-3 and TRBJ1-2; 11 positions match TRBD1. The V segment lost 1 base and the J segment 5 bases; nucleotides outside the gene matches: 3. Germline values: CDR1 LGHNA, CDR2 YSLEER. The CDR3 length is 15 residues. CDR3: CASSQGDRGGYGYTF. Written as DNA, the CDR3 is TGCGCCAGCAGCCAAGGGGACAGGGGGGGGTATGGCTACACCTTC.

The CDR3 region is CASSLERLDMVSQPQHF. The CDR3 bases are TGTGCCAGCAGCTTAGAGCGTTTGGACATGGTTTCTCAGCCCCAGCATTTT. The chain combines TRBV7-8 with TRBJ1-5, with D tentatively TRBD1 (5 bases). V was clipped by 1 base and J by 6 bases, with 19 bases between them. The length of the CDR3 is 17 residues. The V gene's germline CDR1 is SGHVS and CDR2 FQNEAQ.

This chain links TRBV18 with TRBJ1-1; a weak D match, TRBD1 (5 bases). This CDR3 has 15 residues. Germline V lookup: CDR1 KGHSH, CDR2 LQKENI. Trimming stripped 3 bases from V and 0 bases from J, with 11 bases between. The CDR3 DNA reads TGTGCCAGCTCACCCCTACAGGATATGAACACTGAAGCTTTCTTT. As protein: CASSPLQDMNTEAFF.

The chain uses TRBV27 and TRBJ2-7, with D perhaps TRBD1 (5 bases). This CDR3 contains 14 residues. The V end lost 11 bases, the J end lost 5 bases, and 22 bases lay between the germline ends. Germline-derived CDR1 and CDR2 are MNHEY and SMNVEV (reference sequence). The CDR3 nucleotides are TGTGCCTCAGGAAGACAGCCCAACCTGAACGAGCAGTACTTC. Translating it yields CASGRQPNLNEQYF.

This sequence joins TRBV2 and TRBJ1-5; 11 bases map to TRBD1. CDR3 size: 15 residues. Trimming removed 4 bases from V and 4 bases from J; junction bases left unmatched: 3. The germline CDR1 and CDR2 sequences are SNHLY and FYNNEI. CDR3 residues: CASSVDRGLNQPQHF. The CDR3 coding sequence is TGTGCCAGCAGTGTGGACAGGGGGCTAAATCAGCCCCAGCATTTT.

The chain employs TRBV6-5 and TRBJ1-6; 8 nucleotides agree with TRBD1. The CDR3 has 15 residues. Per germline, CDR1 MNHEY and CDR2 SVGAGI. Trimming at V came to 0 bases and at J to 6 bases, leaving 1 base not matched to a gene. The CDR3 coding sequence is TGTGCCAGCAGTTACTCCGGACAGGGTAATTCACCCCTCCACTTT. Amino acids: CASSYSGQGNSPLHF.

This chain links TRBV12-3 or TRBV12-4 with TRBJ2-7, with D tentatively TRBD1 (5 bases). V lost 4 bases to trimming and J lost 3 bases, with 7 bases between them. The CDR3 contains 12 residues. CDR3 loop: CASSWGHYEQYF. CDR3 sequence (DNA): TGTGCCAGCAGTTGGGGCCACTACGAGCAGTACTTC.

This sequence joins TRBV3-1 (or the pseudogene TRBV3-2) and TRBJ1-2, with D tentatively TRBD1 (5 bases). CDR3 length: 12 amino acids. The V end was cut by 6 bases, the J end by 14 bases, with 19 bases between. Germline loops: CDR1 LGHDT, CDR2 YNNKEL (reference sequence). For the CDR3, the DNA is TGTGCCAGCAGTACCAACTCTGGGGGGTGGACCTTC. Its protein product is CASSTNSGGWTF.

This clone was seen once. V and J are TRBV5-4 and TRBJ2-5; 7 nucleotides line up with TRBD1. The CDR3 is made up of 14 amino acids. CDR1 and CDR2 (germline): SGHNT, YYREEE (reference sequence). Trimming cost V 4 bases and J 2 bases; bases outside gene matches: 5. This CDR3 is CASSHGTAQETQYF. Written as DNA, the CDR3 is TGTGCCAGCAGCCATGGGACAGCACAAGAGACCCAGTACTTC.

The chain has TRBV6-4 and TRBJ2-1; 9 bases are a match to TRBD2. The CDR3 consists of 15 residues. Germline loops: CDR1 MRHNA, CDR2 SNTAGT. Unmatched junction bases numbered 8, after V lost 3 bases and J lost 8 bases. In DNA form, the CDR3 reads TGTGCCAGCAGTGAGCTAGCGGGAACGAGGGATGAGCAGTTCTTC. Its protein is CASSELAGTRDEQFF.

This sequence joins TRBV7-3 and TRBJ2-7; D is possibly TRBD2 (5 bases). Germline CDR1 is SGHTA and CDR2 is FQGTGA. V lost 2 bases to trimming and J lost 7 bases, with 18 bases between them. The CDR3 is made up of 15 amino acids. DNA of the CDR3: TGTGCCAGCAGCTTAGGGCCCGGGGAGATGGGTGAGCAGTACTTC. This gives the protein CASSLGPGEMGEQYF.

V and J are TRBV3-1 (or the pseudogene TRBV3-2) and TRBJ1-1; D is unclear. Germline V CDR1 and CDR2: LGHDT, YNNKEL (reference sequence). Trimming pared 2 bases from V and 8 bases from J, leaving 9 bases between. This CDR3 is built from 12 residues. DNA for the CDR3: TGTGCCAGCAGCCAAATCGACGGGGAAGCTTTCTTT. Amino acids: CASSQIDGEAFF.

V and J are TRBV7-3 and TRBJ1-1, with D possibly matching TRBD1 (5 bases). Trimming cost V 5 bases and J 4 bases, with 17 bases left between them. Germline loops: CDR1 SGHTA, CDR2 FQGTGA. CDR3 size: 15 residues. This CDR3 reads CASSDLGGRLTEAFF. CDR3 DNA sequence: TGTGCCAGCAGCGACCTGGGGGGGAGACTCACTGAAGCTTTCTTT.

This rearrangement joins TRBV19 to TRBJ2-2, with 8 bases identical to TRBD2. There are 15 residues in the CDR3. Per the germline V gene, CDR1 is LNHDA and CDR2 is SQIVND (reference sequence). V lost 8 bases, J lost 1 base, and 6 bases stayed unmatched. The chain's CDR3 is CASGSGGWNTGELFF. CDR3 coding DNA: TGTGCCAGTGGGAGCGGGGGTTGGAACACCGGGGAGCTGTTTTTT.

In its sample, this clone was seen once. The chain links TRBV19 to TRBJ1-2, with D tentatively TRBD1 (6 bases). This CDR3 is built from 17 residues. The germline CDR1 and CDR2 sequences are LNHDA and SQIVND (reference sequence). Trimming took off 5 bases at V and 4 bases at J, with 23 bases between the two ends. The CDR3 nucleotides read TGTGCCAGTAGTCCCCCGACAGGATCATCATTGGGCTATGGCTACACCTTC. Translating gives CASSPPTGSSLGYGYTF.

The gene calls are TRBV7-2 and TRBJ1-2; 10 bases are a match to TRBD1. With 5 bases clipped from V and 5 bases from J, the junction kept 5 bases outside the gene matches. This CDR3 is 14 amino acids long. Germline CDR1 and CDR2: SGHTA and FQGNSA. CDR3: CASSLGQGDYGYTF. CDR3 nucleotides: TGTGCCAGCAGCCTAGGACAGGGGGATTATGGCTACACCTTC.